These T cell receptor beta chains were read from a single sample in a study of blood T cell repertoires in COVID-19. The protocol was immunoSEQ multiplex PCR, while the TCRdb copy is restricted to in-frame clones and leaves out a portion. The table records under 200,000 clones, roughly 85% of them present only once. Material for sequencing was peripheral blood. The receptors originated from a woman in her sixties or seventies with COVID-19, enrolled during active disease. Each CDR3 is given with its conserved first and last residue. Fields, in order: J gene, CDR3 length, V gene, CDR3 protein.

j_gene: TRBJ1-3; len: 11; v_gene: TRBV6-5; CDR3aa: CASTQGNTIYF
j_gene: TRBJ2-1; len: 17; v_gene: TRBV27; CDR3aa: CASSSFKASGTYNEQFF
j_gene: TRBJ2-7; len: 15; v_gene: TRBV9; CDR3aa: CASSVAGESSYEQYF
j_gene: TRBJ2-1; len: 14; v_gene: TRBV6-2/TRBV6-3; CDR3aa: CASSYGGATNEQFF
j_gene: TRBJ1-1; len: 13; v_gene: TRBV5-5; CDR3aa: CASSLYRTTEAFF
j_gene: TRBJ1-2; len: 14; v_gene: TRBV28; CDR3aa: CASSLMPRRDGYTF
j_gene: TRBJ1-1; len: 15; v_gene: TRBV3-1/TRBV3-2; CDR3aa: CASSQTQVKNTEAFF
j_gene: TRBJ1-1; len: 13; v_gene: TRBV7-2; CDR3aa: CASSLEGRGAAFF
j_gene: TRBJ1-1; len: 15; v_gene: TRBV9; CDR3aa: CASSATGAQNTEAFF
j_gene: TRBJ1-3; len: 13; v_gene: TRBV5-6; CDR3aa: CASSLGPGNTIYF
j_gene: TRBJ1-5; len: 18; v_gene: TRBV12-5; CDR3aa: CASGLVRDTAGSNQPQHF